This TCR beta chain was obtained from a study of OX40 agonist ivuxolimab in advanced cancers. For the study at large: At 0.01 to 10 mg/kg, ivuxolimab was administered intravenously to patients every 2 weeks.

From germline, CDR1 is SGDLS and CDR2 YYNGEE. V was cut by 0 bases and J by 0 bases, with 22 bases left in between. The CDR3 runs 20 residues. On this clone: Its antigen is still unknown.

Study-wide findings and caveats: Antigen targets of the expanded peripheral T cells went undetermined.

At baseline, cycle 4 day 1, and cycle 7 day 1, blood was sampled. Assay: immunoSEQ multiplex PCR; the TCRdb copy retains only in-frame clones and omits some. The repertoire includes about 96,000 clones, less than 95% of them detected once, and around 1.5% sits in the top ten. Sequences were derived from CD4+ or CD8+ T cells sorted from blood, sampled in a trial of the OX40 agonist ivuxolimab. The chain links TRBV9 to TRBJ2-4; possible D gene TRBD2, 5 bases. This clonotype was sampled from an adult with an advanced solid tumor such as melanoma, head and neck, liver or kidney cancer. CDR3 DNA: TGTGCCAGCAGCGTAGGAGGGCTAGCAGGCCCCCCCCTAGCCAAAAACATTCAGTACTTC. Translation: CASSVGGLAGPPLAKNIQYF.